These 16 T cell receptor beta chains were sequenced from one sample in a study of human T cells and chemical hapten exposure. Each CDR3 protein gets one entry after TCRdb re-called the RACE reads with MiXCR. The data show about 360,000 distinct CDR3 sequences, with roughly 6.9% seen just once and 8.4% held by the top ten. The time point was: patch test 1, 2 weeks after DPC sensitization. Treatment here: therapeutic diphenylcyclopropenone sensitization with weekly scalp DPC. The source material was whole blood, sampled in connection with sensitization to the hapten diphenylcyclopropenone (DPC). The receptors come from a woman in her late teens or twenties with alopecia areata. Some clones in this sample may be carry-over from other donors' samples.

The V gene is TRBV20-1, the J gene TRBJ2-3, with 10 bases fitting TRBD1. Trimming at V came to 5 bases and at J to 6 bases, leaving 5 bases not matched to a gene. The CDR3 is made up of 13 amino acids. Germline V gene data show CDR1 as DFQATT and CDR2 as SNEGSKA (reference sequence). Here the CDR3 DNA reads TGCAGTGCTGGGACAGGGGTAACTGATACGCAGTATTTT. Its protein is CSAGTGVTDTQYF.

The rearrangement links TRBV6-1 to TRBJ1-2, with D perhaps matching TRBD1 (6 bases). In germline, CDR1 is MNHNS, CDR2 SASEGT. The ends were cut back, 2 bases at V and 5 bases at J, with 12 bases in the middle. The CDR3 totals 14 residues. The CDR3 DNA is TGTGCCAGCAGTGAAAGGGGGGACCTATATGGCTACACCTTC. Its protein is CASSERGDLYGYTF.

There are a few counts of this clonotype. J is TRBJ1-2 and V is TRBV6-5; the D gene is possibly TRBD1 (6 bases). This CDR3 has 15 residues. Trimming pared 4 bases from V and 4 bases from J, leaving 16 bases between. Germline assignment: CDR1 MNHEY and CDR2 SVGAGI. The CDR3 DNA follows: TGTGCCAGCAGTTCCTATGCAGGGGACTCCTATGGCTACACCTTC. Amino acid sequence: CASSSYAGDSYGYTF.

The V and J genes are TRBV2 and TRBJ1-1; D is perhaps TRBD1 (6 bases). The V end lost 2 bases, the J end lost 4 bases, and 14 bases lay between the germline ends. CDR1 is SNHLY, CDR2 FYNNEI, per germline. This CDR3 is 15 amino acids long. CDR3 region: CASSETYRVGTEAFF. CDR3 bases: TGTGCCAGCAGTGAAACTTACAGGGTGGGCACTGAAGCTTTCTTT.

The genes are TRBV6-5 and TRBJ2-7; D gene uncertain. The CDR3 is 14 residues long. Per germline, CDR1 MNHEY and CDR2 SVGAGI. V was trimmed by 9 bases and J by 7 bases, leaving 22 bases between them. The CDR3 is CASSGPEGLYEQYF. CDR3 nucleotide sequence: TGTGCCAGTTCTGGACCCGAAGGCCTCTATGAGCAGTACTTC.

This clonotype was counted a few times. CDR3 coding DNA: TGTGCCAGCAGCTCCCGGAGACCCAAGACTAACTATGGCTACACCTTC. It yields the protein CASSSRRPKTNYGYTF. J is TRBJ1-2 and V is TRBV11-1; D is uncertain. The V end was cut by 4 bases, the J end by 0 bases, with 15 bases between. The CDR3 extends over 16 amino acids. Germline-derived CDR1 and CDR2 are SGHAT and FQDESV (reference sequence).

The CDR3 sequence: CASRFGTGEEKLFF. The CDR3 DNA reads as TGTGCCAGCAGATTCGGGACAGGGGAAGAAAAACTGTTTTTT. The chain uses TRBV13 and TRBJ1-4, with 10 bases identical to TRBD1. The CDR3 runs 14 residues. J gave up 8 bases and V 6 bases, and 6 bases lay outside the gene matches. Germline-derived CDR1 and CDR2 are PRHDT and FYEKMQ (reference sequence).

The gene calls are TRBV6-6 and TRBJ1-6; no firm D call. Trimming took off 2 bases at V and 5 bases at J, with 10 bases between the two ends. Germline V gene sequence: CDR1 MNHNY, CDR2 SVGAGI (reference sequence). The CDR3 length is 15 residues. The CDR3 loop reads CASSYRVVHNSPLHF. Here the CDR3 DNA reads TGTGCCAGCAGTTACCGGGTGGTTCATAATTCACCCCTCCACTTT.

This clonotype has ten or more counts. The chain couples TRBV6-2 or TRBV6-3 to TRBJ2-4; the match to TRBD2 covers 7 bases. CDR1 is MNHEY, CDR2 SVGEGT, per germline. J was trimmed by 6 bases and V by 6 bases; bases with no gene match: 5. There are 13 residues in the CDR3. CDR3 loop: CASRKSGGNIQYF. Here the CDR3 DNA reads TGTGCCAGCAGGAAGTCGGGAGGAAACATTCAGTACTTC.

The sample holds a few counts of this clonotype. J is TRBJ2-1 and V is TRBV7-9; maybe TRBD1 (5 bases). The CDR3 sequence is 15 residues long. Trimming stripped 1 base from V and 6 bases from J, with 13 bases between. The V gene's germline CDR1 is SEHNR and CDR2 FQNEAQ (reference sequence). CDR3 DNA sequence: TGTGCCAGCAGCTTAGGACACTCAGGGTCCAATGAGCAGTTCTTC. Translated: CASSLGHSGSNEQFF.

This clonotype was picked up a small number of times. The chain joins TRBV7-9 to TRBJ2-7; a weak D match, TRBD2 (5 bases). Trimming stripped 5 bases from V and 7 bases from J, with 15 bases between. The CDR3 contains 13 residues. Germline loops: CDR1 SEHNR, CDR2 FQNEAQ (reference sequence). CDR3 nucleotides: TGTGCCAGCAGCCGAGGAACCCGAGGGGAGCAGTACTTC. Its protein product is CASSRGTRGEQYF.

The chain uses TRBV20-1 and TRBJ2-3; TRBD1 matches 9 bases. CDR1 is DFQATT and CDR2 is SNEGSKA in the germline V gene (reference sequence). V trimming: 4 bases; J trimming: 4 bases; junction bases outside the gene matches: 6. The length of the CDR3 is 14 residues. The CDR3 sequence is CSATGTGFSDTQYF. CDR3 in DNA: TGCAGTGCTACCGGGACAGGGTTTTCAGATACGCAGTATTTT.

A few counts support this clonotype. The V and J genes are TRBV29-1 and TRBJ1-2; the D gene is possibly TRBD1 (5 bases). Germline V lookup: CDR1 SQVTM, CDR2 ANQGSEA. Trimming cost V 1 base and J 1 base, with 7 bases left between them. The CDR3 spans 13 residues. Written as DNA, the CDR3 is TGCAGCGTTGAAGGTCAGGGTAACTATGGCTACACCTTC. This codes for CSVEGQGNYGYTF. Full variable domain (outside the CDR3, taken from reference TRBV29-1 and TRBJ1-2): SAVISQKPSRDICQRGTSLTIQCQVDSQVTMMFWYRQQPGQSLTLIATANQGSEATYESGFVIDKFPISRPNLTFSTLTVSNMSPEDSSIYLCSVEGQGNYGYTFGSGTRLTVV.

The sample holds a few counts of this clonotype. V usage is TRBV4-3 and J usage is TRBJ1-1; D gene uncertain. Germline lookup yields CDR1 LGHNA and CDR2 YSLEER. The V and J ends lost 0 bases and 3 bases respectively, with 11 bases between them. The CDR3 length is 15 residues. The CDR3 reads CASSQEDQLDTEAFF. The CDR3 nucleotides are TGCGCCAGCAGCCAAGAAGACCAGCTTGACACTGAAGCTTTCTTT.

The chain couples TRBV27 to TRBJ1-2, with 7 bases lining up with TRBD1. This CDR3 region has 13 residues. Germline V gene lookup returns CDR1 MNHEY and CDR2 SMNVEV (reference sequence). J was trimmed by 4 bases and V by 5 bases; bases with no gene match: 4. The CDR3: CASSPEGAYGYTF. The CDR3 DNA follows: TGTGCCAGCAGTCCGGAGGGGGCCTATGGCTACACCTTC.

Only a few counts were recorded for this clonotype. The chain uses TRBV14 and TRBJ1-2, with no clear D. V lost 0 bases, J lost 4 bases, and 27 bases lay in between. There are 20 residues in the CDR3. Per germline, CDR1 SGHDN and CDR2 FVKESK. CDR3 loop: CASSQEHQGGVFYFFYGYTF. In DNA, the CDR3 is TGTGCCAGCAGCCAAGAACACCAAGGAGGAGTTTTCTATTTTTTCTATGGCTACACCTTC.